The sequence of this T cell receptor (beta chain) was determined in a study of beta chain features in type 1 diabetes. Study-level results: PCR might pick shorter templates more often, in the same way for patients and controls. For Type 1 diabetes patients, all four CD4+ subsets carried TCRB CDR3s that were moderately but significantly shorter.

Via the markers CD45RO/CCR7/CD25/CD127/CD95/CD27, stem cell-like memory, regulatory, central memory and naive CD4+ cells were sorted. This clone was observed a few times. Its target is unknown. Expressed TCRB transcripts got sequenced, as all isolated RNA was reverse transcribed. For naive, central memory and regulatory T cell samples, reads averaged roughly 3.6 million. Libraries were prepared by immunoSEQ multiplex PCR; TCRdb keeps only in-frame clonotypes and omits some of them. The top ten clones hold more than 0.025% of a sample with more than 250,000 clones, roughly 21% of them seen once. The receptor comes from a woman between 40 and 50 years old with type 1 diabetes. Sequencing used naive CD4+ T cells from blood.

CDR3 protein: CASSLVVTGSSYNEQFF. The DNA of the CDR3 is TGTGCCAGCAGCTTAGTTGTGACAGGGAGCTCCTACAATGAGCAGTTCTTC. This rearrangement joins TRBV7-2 to TRBJ2-1, with 7 nucleotides matching TRBD1. The germline gives CDR1 SGHTA, CDR2 FQGNSA. The V and J ends lost 1 base and 0 bases, in that order; junction bases with no gene match: 6. This CDR3 spans 17 amino acids.